This TCR beta chain was found in a study of Graves' ophthalmopathy and Graves' hyperthyroidism. As for the study in general: Peripheral blood was obtained at first diagnosis, ahead of any treatment.

Investigators amplified TCR beta CDR3 regions from RNA transcripts. RT-PCR in the first round used HTBI primers; a second-round multiplex PCR followed. One entry per CDR3 protein, called by TCRdb with MiXCR from the multiplex PCR reads. The sample consists of under 800,000 distinct CDR3 sequences, 22% of them appearing once. Overall study findings and caveats: Cross-validated, the 13-signature model showed 87.88%/81.08% sensitivity/specificity, and 80%/75% in the test set. A majority of expanded thyroid clonotypes exceeding 0.001 frequency were likewise present in blood.

Germline-derived CDR1 and CDR2 are MDHEN and SYDVKM. The CDR3 loop spans 11 amino acids. V dropped 6 bases and J dropped 12; count of bases not matched to a gene: 7. This clonotype was detected many times. Its antigen is unidentified. The starting material, around 9.3 ml of fresh peripheral blood, provided the PBMCs. Material: peripheral blood. The clonotype was recovered from a woman aged 18 to 35 with stable Graves' hyperthyroidism. Some clones in this sample may be carry-over from other donors' samples. This chain connects TRBV28 to TRBJ2-7; 8 bases fit TRBD1. CDR3 in amino acids: CASSGTGGRYF. CDR3 sequence (DNA): TGTGCCAGCAGCGGGACAGGCGGTCGGTACTTC.